This TCR beta chain comes out of a study of identical twins. TCRdb re-derived calls from the 5' RACE reads in MiXCR, one entry per CDR3 protein. Here the sample spans around 480,000 distinct CDR3 sequences, around 15% being singletons. This CDR3 is 13 amino acids long. The germline CDR1 and CDR2 sequences are KGHDR and SFDVKD. V lost 6 bases and J 4 bases, leaving 9 bases between the germline ends. Separately, the same data were catalogued under a study of yellow fever vaccine responses in identical twins.

Sequenced sample: CD4+ T cells sorted from blood. The receptor comes from a woman aged 18 to 35 in good health. This chain connects TRBV24-1 to TRBJ2-1; maybe TRBD1 (5 bases). The CDR3 coding sequence is TGTGCCACCAGTAAGACAGCGTACAATGAGCAGTTCTTC. It specifies CATSKTAYNEQFF.